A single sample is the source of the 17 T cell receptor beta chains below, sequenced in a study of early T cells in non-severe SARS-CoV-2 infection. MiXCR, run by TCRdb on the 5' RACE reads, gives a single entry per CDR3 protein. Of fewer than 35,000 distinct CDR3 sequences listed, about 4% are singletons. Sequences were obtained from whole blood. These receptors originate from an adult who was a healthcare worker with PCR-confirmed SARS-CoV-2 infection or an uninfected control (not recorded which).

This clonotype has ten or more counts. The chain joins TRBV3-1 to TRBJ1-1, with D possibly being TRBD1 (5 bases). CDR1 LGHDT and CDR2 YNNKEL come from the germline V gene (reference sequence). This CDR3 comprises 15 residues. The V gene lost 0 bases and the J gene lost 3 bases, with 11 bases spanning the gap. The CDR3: CASSQDAGAYTEAFF. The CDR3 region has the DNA TGTGCCAGCAGCCAAGACGCTGGGGCTTACACTGAAGCTTTCTTT.

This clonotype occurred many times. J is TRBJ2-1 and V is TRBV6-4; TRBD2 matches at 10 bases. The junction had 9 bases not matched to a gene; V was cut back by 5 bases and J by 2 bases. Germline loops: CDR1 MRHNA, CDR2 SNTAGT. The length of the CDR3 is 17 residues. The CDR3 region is CASSRQREGLTYNEQFF. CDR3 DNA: TGTGCCAGCAGTCGCCAGCGGGAGGGCCTCACCTACAATGAGCAGTTCTTC.

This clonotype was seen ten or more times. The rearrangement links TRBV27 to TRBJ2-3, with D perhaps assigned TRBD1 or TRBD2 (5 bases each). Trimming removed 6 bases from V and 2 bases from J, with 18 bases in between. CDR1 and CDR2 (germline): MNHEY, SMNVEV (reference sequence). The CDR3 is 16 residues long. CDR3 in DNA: TGTGCCAGCAGCCTCAATCCAGGGAGTCACACAGATACGCAGTATTTT. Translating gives CASSLNPGSHTDTQYF.

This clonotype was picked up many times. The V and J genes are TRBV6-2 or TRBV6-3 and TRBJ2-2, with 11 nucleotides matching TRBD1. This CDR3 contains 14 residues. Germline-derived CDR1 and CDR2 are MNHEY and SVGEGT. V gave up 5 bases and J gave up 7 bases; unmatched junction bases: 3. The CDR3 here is CASSRTGGFGELFF. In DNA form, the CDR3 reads TGTGCCAGCAGTCGGACAGGGGGCTTCGGGGAGCTGTTTTTT.

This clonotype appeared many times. CDR3 region: CASSLGQAETQYF. In DNA form, the CDR3 reads TGTGCCAGCAGCCTGGGACAGGCAGAGACCCAGTACTTC. The rearrangement links TRBV7-3 to TRBJ2-5; 8 positions match TRBD1. From germline, CDR1 is SGHTA and CDR2 FQGTGA. The J segment lost 4 bases and the V segment lost 5 bases, leaving 3 bases of the junction unmatched. This CDR3 is 13 amino acids long.

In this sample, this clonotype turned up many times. CDR3 sequence: CASSYGLEASTDTQYF. DNA for the CDR3: TGTGCCAGCAGTTATGGGCTAGAAGCTAGCACAGATACGCAGTATTTT. The chain links TRBV6-6 to TRBJ2-3; the D is unclear. Per the germline V gene, CDR1 is MNHNY and CDR2 is SVGAGI (reference sequence). The CDR3 length is 16 residues. The V and J ends lost 3 bases and 0 bases respectively, with 13 bases between them.

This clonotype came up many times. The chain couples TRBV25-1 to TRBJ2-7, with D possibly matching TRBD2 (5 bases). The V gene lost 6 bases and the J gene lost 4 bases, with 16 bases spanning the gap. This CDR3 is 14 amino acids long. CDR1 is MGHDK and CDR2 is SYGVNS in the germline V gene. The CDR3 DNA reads TGTGCCAGCAGAAAAAAGGAGGCCCCTTACGAGCAGTACTTC. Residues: CASRKKEAPYEQYF.

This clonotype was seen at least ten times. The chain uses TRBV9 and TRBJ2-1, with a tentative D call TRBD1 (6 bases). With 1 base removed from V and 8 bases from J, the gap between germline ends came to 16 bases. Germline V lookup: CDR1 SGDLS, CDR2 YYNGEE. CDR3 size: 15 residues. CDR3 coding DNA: TGTGCCAGCAGCGTAAGGGCAGGGGTCGTCGATGAGCAGTTCTTC. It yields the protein CASSVRAGVVDEQFF.

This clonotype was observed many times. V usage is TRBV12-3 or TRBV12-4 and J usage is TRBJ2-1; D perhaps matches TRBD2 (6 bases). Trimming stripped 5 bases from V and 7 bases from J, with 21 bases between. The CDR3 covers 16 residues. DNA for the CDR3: TGTGCCAGCAGTGCCCCGTTAACGGGAGTTACAAATGAGCAGTTCTTC. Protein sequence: CASSAPLTGVTNEQFF.

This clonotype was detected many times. The CDR3 loop reads CASSLTGRTEEQFF. The CDR3 DNA is TGCGCCAGCAGCCTAACGGGTAGAACCGAGGAGCAGTTCTTC. The rearrangement uses TRBV4-3 and TRBJ2-1; D not resolved. This CDR3 has 14 amino acids. Germline V CDR1 and CDR2: LGHNA, YSLEER. Trimming cost V 4 bases and J 10 bases, with 17 bases left between them.

DNA for the CDR3: TGTGCCAGCAGCCCTAAGCGGGAGGGTGTCATGGCCAAAAACATTCAGTACTTC. Amino acid sequence: CASSPKREGVMAKNIQYF. The rearrangement uses TRBV7-9 and TRBJ2-4; 10 positions match TRBD2. Germline-derived CDR1 and CDR2 are SEHNR and FQNEAQ (reference sequence). After removal of 5 bases from V and 1 base from J, the junction contained 11 bases not matched to a gene. The CDR3 loop spans 18 amino acids.

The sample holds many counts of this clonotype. The CDR3 nucleotides are TGCGCCAGCAGCCAAGCATATAACCAAGGCTCTGAAGCTTTCTTT. Amino acid sequence: CASSQAYNQGSEAFF. The rearrangement joins TRBV4-3 to TRBJ1-1; D unclear. This CDR3 is built from 15 residues. V lost 1 base and J lost 6, with 15 bases in between. Germline CDR1 is LGHNA and CDR2 is YSLEER.

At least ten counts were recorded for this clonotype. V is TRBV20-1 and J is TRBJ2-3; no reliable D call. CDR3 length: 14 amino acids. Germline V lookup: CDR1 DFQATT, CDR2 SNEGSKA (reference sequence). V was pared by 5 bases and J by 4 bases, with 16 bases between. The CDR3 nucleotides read TGCAGTGCTCTAGACCAGAAGGTCGCAGATACGCAGTATTTT. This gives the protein CSALDQKVADTQYF.

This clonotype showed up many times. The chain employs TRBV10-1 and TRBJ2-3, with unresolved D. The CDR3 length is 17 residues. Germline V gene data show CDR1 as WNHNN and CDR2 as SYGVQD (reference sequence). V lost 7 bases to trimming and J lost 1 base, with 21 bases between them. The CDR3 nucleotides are TGCGCCAGCAACGTTGGCGGTCAACCAACCTGCACAGATACGCAGTATTTT. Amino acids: CASNVGGQPTCTDTQYF.

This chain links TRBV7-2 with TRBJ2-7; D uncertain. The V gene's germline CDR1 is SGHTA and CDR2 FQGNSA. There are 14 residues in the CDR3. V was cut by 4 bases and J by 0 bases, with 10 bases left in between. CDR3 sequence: CASSSTSSSYEQYF. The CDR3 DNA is TGTGCCAGCAGCTCTACGTCGAGCTCCTACGAGCAGTACTTC.

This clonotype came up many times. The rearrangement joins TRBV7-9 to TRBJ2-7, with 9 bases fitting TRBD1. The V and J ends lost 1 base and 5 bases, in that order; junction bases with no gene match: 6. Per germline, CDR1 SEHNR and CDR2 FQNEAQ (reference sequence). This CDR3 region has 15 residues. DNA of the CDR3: TGTGCCAGCAGCTTAGGACAGGGGGATTTCGACGAGCAGTACTTC. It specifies CASSLGQGDFDEQYF.

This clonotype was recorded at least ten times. CDR3 residues: CASSPTQQGKGYGYTF. CDR3 nucleotides: TGTGCCAGCTCACCGACGCAACAGGGGAAGGGCTATGGCTACACCTTC. The chain joins TRBV18 to TRBJ1-2; 7 nucleotides match TRBD1. CDR1 is KGHSH and CDR2 is LQKENI in the germline V gene. The CDR3 is 16 amino acids. The ends lost 3 bases at V and 4 bases at J; junction bases unmatched: 11.